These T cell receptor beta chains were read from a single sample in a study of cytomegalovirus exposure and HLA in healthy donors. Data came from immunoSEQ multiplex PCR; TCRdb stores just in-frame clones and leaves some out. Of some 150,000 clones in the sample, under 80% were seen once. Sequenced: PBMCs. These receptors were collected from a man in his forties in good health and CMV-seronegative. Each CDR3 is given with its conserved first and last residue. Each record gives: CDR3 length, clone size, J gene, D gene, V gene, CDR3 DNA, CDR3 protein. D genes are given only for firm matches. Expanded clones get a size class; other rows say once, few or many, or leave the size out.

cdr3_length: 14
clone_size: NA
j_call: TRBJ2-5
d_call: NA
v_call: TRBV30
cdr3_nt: TGTGCCTGGAGTGTACTCGACAGAAAAGAGACCCAGTACTTC
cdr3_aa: CAWSVLDRKETQYF

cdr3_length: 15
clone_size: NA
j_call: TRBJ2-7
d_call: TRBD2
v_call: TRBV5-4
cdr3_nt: TGTGCCAGCAGCATGGGGGGGACTTACGGAGGCGAGCAGTACTTC
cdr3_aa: CASSMGGTYGGEQYF

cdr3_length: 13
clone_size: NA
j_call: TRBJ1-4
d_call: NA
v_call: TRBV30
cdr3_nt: TGTGCCTGGCGGACAATGGCTAATGAAAAACTGTTTTTT
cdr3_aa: CAWRTMANEKLFF

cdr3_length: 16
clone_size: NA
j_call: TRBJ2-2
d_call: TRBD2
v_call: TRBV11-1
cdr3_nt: TGTGCCAGCAGCTCGCGGGGGGAAGGTAGCACCGGGGAGCTGTTTTTT
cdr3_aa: CASSSRGEGSTGELFF

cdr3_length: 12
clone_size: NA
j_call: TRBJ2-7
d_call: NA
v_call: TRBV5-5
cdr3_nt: TGTGCCAGCAGCTTAGAAGGGGACGAGCAGTACTTC
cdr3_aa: CASSLEGDEQYF

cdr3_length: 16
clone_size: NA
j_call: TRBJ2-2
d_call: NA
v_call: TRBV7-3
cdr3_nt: TGTGCCAGCAGCCTAGGACCAGGGCTCGTGGCCGGGGAGCTGTTTTTT
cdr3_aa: CASSLGPGLVAGELFF

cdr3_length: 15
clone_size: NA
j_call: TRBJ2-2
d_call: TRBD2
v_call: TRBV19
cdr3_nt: TGTGCCAGTTCCCGACTAGCGGGGGGCACCGGGGAGCTGTTTTTT
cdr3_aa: CASSRLAGGTGELFF

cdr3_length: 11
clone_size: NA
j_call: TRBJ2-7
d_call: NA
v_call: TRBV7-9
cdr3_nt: TGTGCCAGCCGGGTGCGGGACGAGCAGTACTTC
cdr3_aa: CASRVRDEQYF

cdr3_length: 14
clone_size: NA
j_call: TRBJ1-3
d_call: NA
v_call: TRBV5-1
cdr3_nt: TGCGCCAGCAGCCCAGAAACAGGAGGAAACACCATATATTTT
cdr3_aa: CASSPETGGNTIYF

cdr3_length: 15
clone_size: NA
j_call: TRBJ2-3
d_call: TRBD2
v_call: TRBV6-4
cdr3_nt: TGTGCCAGCAGTGACCAGACTAGCGGGGCAGATACGCAGTATTTT
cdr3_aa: CASSDQTSGADTQYF

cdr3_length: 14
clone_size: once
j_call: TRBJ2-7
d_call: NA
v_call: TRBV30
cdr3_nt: TGTGCCTGGAGTGCTTTTGGGGGGTCCTACGAGCAGTACTTC
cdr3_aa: CAWSAFGGSYEQYF

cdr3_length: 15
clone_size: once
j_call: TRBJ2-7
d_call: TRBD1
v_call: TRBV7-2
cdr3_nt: TGTGCCAGCAGCAACACCGGGACAGGGGCCTACGAGCAGTACTTC
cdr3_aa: CASSNTGTGAYEQYF

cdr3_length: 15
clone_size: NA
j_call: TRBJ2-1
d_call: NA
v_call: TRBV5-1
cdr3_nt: TGCGCCAGCAGCCTTAGCGGAACCTCCTACAATGAGCAGTTCTTC
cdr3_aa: CASSLSGTSYNEQFF

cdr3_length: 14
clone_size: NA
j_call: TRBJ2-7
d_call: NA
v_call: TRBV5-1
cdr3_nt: TGCGCCAGCTACCTACAGGGCTGGGGAGACGAGCAGTACTTC
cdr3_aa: CASYLQGWGDEQYF

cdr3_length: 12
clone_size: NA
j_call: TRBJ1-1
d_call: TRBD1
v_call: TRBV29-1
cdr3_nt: TGCAGCGCTCTGGGACAGGGGACTGAAGCTTTCTTT
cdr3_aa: CSALGQGTEAFF

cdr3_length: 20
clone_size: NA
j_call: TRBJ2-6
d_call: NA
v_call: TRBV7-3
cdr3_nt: TGTGCCAGCAGCTTAAAACTGGGAGGAGCTTCCACCTCTGGGGCCAACGTCCTGACTTTC
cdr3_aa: CASSLKLGGASTSGANVLTF

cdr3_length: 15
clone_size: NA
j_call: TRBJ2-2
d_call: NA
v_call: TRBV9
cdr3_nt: TGTGCCAGCAGCGTAAAAGGGGCGGACACCGGGGAGCTGTTTTTT
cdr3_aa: CASSVKGADTGELFF

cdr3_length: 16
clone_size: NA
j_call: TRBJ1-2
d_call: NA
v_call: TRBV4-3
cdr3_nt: TGCGCCAGCAGCCAAGCCCCCAGGATGGCTAACTATGGCTACACCTTC
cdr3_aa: CASSQAPRMANYGYTF

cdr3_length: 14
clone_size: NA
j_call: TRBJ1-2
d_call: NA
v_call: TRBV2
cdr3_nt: TGTGCCAGCAGTGACTACAGAACCTACTATGGCTACACCTTC
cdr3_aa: CASSDYRTYYGYTF

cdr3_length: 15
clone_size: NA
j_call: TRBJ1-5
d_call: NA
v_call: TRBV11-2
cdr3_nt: TGTGCCAGCAGCCCGGGACAATTTAGCAATCAGCCCCAGCATTTT
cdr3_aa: CASSPGQFSNQPQHF

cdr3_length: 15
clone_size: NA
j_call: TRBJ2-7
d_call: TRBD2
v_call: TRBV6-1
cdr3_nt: TGTGCCAGCAGTGAGGGACTAGCACACTCCTACGAGCAGTACTTC
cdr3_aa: CASSEGLAHSYEQYF

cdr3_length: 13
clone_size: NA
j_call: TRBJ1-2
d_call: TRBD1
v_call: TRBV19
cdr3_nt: TGTGCCAGTAGTACCGGGACAGCGTGGGGCTACACCTTC
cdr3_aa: CASSTGTAWGYTF

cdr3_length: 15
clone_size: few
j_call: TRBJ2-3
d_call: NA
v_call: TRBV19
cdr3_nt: TGTGCCAGTAGTATCGGAAGCGGAATCACAGATACGCAGTATTTT
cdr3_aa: CASSIGSGITDTQYF

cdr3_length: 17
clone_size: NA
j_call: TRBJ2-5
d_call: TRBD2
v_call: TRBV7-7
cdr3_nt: TGTGCTAGCAGCCGGGGGACTAGCGGGGGGGTTGAGGAGACCCAGTACTTC
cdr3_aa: CASSRGTSGGVEETQYF

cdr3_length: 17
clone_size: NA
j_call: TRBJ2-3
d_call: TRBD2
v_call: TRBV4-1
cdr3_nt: TGCGCCAGCAGCAAAAGGGTCCTAGCGGGGGGGCGGGATACGCAGTATTTT
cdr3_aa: CASSKRVLAGGRDTQYF

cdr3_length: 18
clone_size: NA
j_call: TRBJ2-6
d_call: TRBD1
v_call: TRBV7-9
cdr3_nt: TGTGCCAGCAGCCCCTCGGGACAGTCTGTCTCTGGGGCCAACGTCCTGACTTTC
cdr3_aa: CASSPSGQSVSGANVLTF

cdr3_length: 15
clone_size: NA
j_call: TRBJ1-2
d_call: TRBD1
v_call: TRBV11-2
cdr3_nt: TGTGCCAGCAGCCCCCGGGACAGAGCTAACTATGGCTACACCTTC
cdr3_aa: CASSPRDRANYGYTF

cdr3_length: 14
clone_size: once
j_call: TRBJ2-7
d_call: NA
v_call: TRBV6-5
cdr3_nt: TGTGCCAGCAGTTACTCGATCGGGGGCTACGAGCAGTACTTC
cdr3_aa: CASSYSIGGYEQYF

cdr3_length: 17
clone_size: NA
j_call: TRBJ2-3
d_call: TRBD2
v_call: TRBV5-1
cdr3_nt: TGCGCCAGCAGAGGGACTAGCGGGGGTGTACTACCAGATACGCAGTATTTT
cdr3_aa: CASRGTSGGVLPDTQYF

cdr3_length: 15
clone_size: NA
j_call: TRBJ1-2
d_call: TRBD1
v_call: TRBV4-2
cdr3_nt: TGTGCCAGCAGCCAAGTCCCCGGGACAGGCTATGGCTACACCTTC
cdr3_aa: CASSQVPGTGYGYTF

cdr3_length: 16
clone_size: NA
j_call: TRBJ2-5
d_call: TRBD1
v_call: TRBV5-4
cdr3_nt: TGTGCCAGCAGCTTTCATCCCGGGACAGGGGAAGAGACCCAGTACTTC
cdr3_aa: CASSFHPGTGEETQYF

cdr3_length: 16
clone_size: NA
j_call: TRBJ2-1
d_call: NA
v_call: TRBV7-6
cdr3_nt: TGTGCCAGCAGCTTAGGATCGGCTAGCGAGGTTGGTGAGCAGTTCTTC
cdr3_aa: CASSLGSASEVGEQFF

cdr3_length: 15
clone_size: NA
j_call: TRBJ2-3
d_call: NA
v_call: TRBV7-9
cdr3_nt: TGTGCCAGCAGCTCCCAGGGAGGTCAAGCAGATACGCAGTATTTT
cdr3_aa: CASSSQGGQADTQYF

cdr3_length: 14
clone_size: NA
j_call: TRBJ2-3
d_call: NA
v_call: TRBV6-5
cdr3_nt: TGTGCCAGCAGTTACGGACAAAGCGCAGATACGCAGTATTTT
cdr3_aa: CASSYGQSADTQYF

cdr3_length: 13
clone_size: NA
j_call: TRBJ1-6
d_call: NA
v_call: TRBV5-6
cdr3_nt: TGTGCCAGCAGATCAGACATCGGTTCACCCCTCCACTTT
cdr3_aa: CASRSDIGSPLHF

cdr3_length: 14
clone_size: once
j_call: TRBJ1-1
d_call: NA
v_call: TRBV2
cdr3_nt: TGTGCCAGCAGTTTGGGGGGGCTGGACACTGAAGCTTTCTTT
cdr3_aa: CASSLGGLDTEAFF

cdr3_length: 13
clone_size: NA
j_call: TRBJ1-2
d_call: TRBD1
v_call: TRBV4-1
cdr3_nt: TGCGCCAGCAGCCAGGACAGGGGTGGAGGCTACACCTTC
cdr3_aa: CASSQDRGGGYTF

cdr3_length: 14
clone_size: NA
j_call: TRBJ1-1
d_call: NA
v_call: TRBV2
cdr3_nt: TGTGCCAGCAGAGGACAGCCAGGCAACACTGAAGCTTTCTTT
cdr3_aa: CASRGQPGNTEAFF

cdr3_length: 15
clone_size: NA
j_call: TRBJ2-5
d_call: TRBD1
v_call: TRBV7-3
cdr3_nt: TGTGCCAGCAGCCCATCAACAGGGGACGGAGAGACCCAGTACTTC
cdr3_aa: CASSPSTGDGETQYF

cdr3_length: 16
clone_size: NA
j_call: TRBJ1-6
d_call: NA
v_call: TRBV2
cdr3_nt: TGTGCCAGCAGTGAGGGAGCGCAGGTCGGAATTTCACCCCTCCACTTT
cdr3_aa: CASSEGAQVGISPLHF

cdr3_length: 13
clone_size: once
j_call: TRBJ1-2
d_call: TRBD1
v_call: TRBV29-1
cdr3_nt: TGCAGCGTTGAAGGACAGGGGCCCTATGGCTACACCTTC
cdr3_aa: CSVEGQGPYGYTF

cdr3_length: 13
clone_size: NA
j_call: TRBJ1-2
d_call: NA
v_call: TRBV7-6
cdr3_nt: TGTGCCAGCCGGGGGGAGGGGACCTATGGCTACACCTTC
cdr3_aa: CASRGEGTYGYTF

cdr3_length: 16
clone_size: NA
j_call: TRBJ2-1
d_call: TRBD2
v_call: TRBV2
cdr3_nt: TGTGCCAGCAGTGCGGGACTAGCGGGGGGCTACAATGAGCAGTTCTTC
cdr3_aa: CASSAGLAGGYNEQFF

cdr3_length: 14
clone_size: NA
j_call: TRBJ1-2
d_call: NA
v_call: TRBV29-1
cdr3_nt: TGCAGCGTCCCAAGAAGTGGCAGGATCTATGGCTACACCTTC
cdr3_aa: CSVPRSGRIYGYTF

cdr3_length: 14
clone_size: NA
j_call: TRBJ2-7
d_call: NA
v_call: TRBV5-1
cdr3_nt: TGCGCCAGCAGCTTGGATAGGAGCTTCTACGAGCAGTACTTC
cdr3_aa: CASSLDRSFYEQYF

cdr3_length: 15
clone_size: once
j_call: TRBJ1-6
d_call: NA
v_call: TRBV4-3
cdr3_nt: TGCGCCAGCAGCCAAGAGGGCAGGCTGGGTTCACCCCTCCACTTT
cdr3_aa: CASSQEGRLGSPLHF

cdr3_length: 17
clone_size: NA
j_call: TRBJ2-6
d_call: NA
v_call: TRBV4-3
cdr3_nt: TGCGCCAGCAGCCAAGTCGGGGATCTCTCTGGGGCCAACGTCCTGACTTTC
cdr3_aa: CASSQVGDLSGANVLTF

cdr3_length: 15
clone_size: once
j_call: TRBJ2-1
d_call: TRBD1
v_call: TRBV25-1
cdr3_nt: TGTGCCAGCAGTGAAGGGGACAGGGTCGGGGATGAGCAGTTCTTC
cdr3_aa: CASSEGDRVGDEQFF